This is a list of T cell receptor beta chains from one sample in a study of T cell repertoires in cytomegalovirus infection. Their antigens remain unidentified. MiXCR, applied by TCRdb to the reads, yields one record per CDR3 protein. The table has 750,000 to 900,000 distinct CDR3 sequences, approximately 32% seen once. The source material was cultured CD8+ T cells from PBMCs, sampled from culture after CMV antigen stimulation. The receptors here all came from a human donor in good health (CMV status not recorded). Some clones in this sample may be carry-over from other donors' samples. Each CDR3 is given with its conserved first and last residue. Each record gives: CDR3 DNA, CDR3 protein, V gene, D gene, J gene, clone size. D genes are given only for firm matches. Not every row has a clone size; where given, it reads once, few, many or a size class.

CDR3 DNA: TGCGCCAGCAGCCAAGAAGGGGGGCCCATGGATACGCAGTATTTT
CDR3 protein: CASSQEGGPMDTQYF
V gene: TRBV4-1
D gene: -
J gene: TRBJ2-3
clone size: few

CDR3 DNA: TGTGCCAGCACACACCGAACTTCGGGAAACACCATATATTTT
CDR3 protein: CASTHRTSGNTIYF
V gene: TRBV28
D gene: -
J gene: TRBJ1-3
clone size: -

CDR3 DNA: TGCGCCAGCAGCCAAGATCGGGCTAGCCCCGGGGAGCTGTTTTTT
CDR3 protein: CASSQDRASPGELFF
V gene: TRBV4-3
D gene: -
J gene: TRBJ2-2
clone size: -

CDR3 DNA: TGTGCCAGCAGGGGGCAGACTGAATACCGTAGCAATCAGCCCCAGCATTTT
CDR3 protein: CASRGQTEYRSNQPQHF
V gene: TRBV2
D gene: -
J gene: TRBJ1-5
clone size: -

CDR3 DNA: TGTGCCAGCAGCCACGGGCCGGGACTAGCGGAAAAAGAGACCCAGTACTTC
CDR3 protein: CASSHGPGLAEKETQYF
V gene: TRBV7-8
D gene: TRBD2
J gene: TRBJ2-5
clone size: -

CDR3 DNA: TGTGCCAGCAGCCCAACAGACGGGGGAACTAATGAAAAACTGTTTTTT
CDR3 protein: CASSPTDGGTNEKLFF
V gene: TRBV3-1
D gene: -
J gene: TRBJ1-4
clone size: few

CDR3 DNA: TGCAGTGCCAAGTCGGGAGGTACTGATCAGCCCCAGCATTTT
CDR3 protein: CSAKSGGTDQPQHF
V gene: TRBV20-1
D gene: -
J gene: TRBJ1-5
clone size: few

CDR3 DNA: TGTGCCAGCAGCCGACGCGACAGTCAGTACTTC
CDR3 protein: CASSRRDSQYF
V gene: TRBV7-9
D gene: -
J gene: TRBJ2-7
clone size: -

CDR3 DNA: TGTGCCAGCAGTGCCGGGTTTTACACCGGGGAGCTGTTTTTT
CDR3 protein: CASSAGFYTGELFF
V gene: TRBV6-5
D gene: -
J gene: TRBJ2-2
clone size: -

CDR3 DNA: TGTGCCAGCAGCAAGCCGGGACAGGGTGACTATGGCTACACCTTC
CDR3 protein: CASSKPGQGDYGYTF
V gene: TRBV12-3/TRBV12-4
D gene: TRBD1
J gene: TRBJ1-2
clone size: -

CDR3 DNA: TGTGCCAGCAGCCAAGGGAAATACGATCAGCCCCAGCATTTT
CDR3 protein: CASSQGKYDQPQHF
V gene: TRBV4-2
D gene: -
J gene: TRBJ1-5
clone size: -

CDR3 DNA: TGTGCCAGTACCCTGACAGGGGCTGAAGCTTTCTTT
CDR3 protein: CASTLTGAEAFF
V gene: TRBV19
D gene: TRBD1
J gene: TRBJ1-1
clone size: -

CDR3 DNA: TGTGCCAGCAGCCCCTCAGGGGATTGGACTGAAGCTTTCTTT
CDR3 protein: CASSPSGDWTEAFF
V gene: TRBV7-2
D gene: -
J gene: TRBJ1-1
clone size: few

CDR3 DNA: TGTGCCATCAGAGGGGGGCCCGAACTGAGCTATGGCTACACCTTC
CDR3 protein: CAIRGGPELSYGYTF
V gene: TRBV10-3
D gene: -
J gene: TRBJ1-2
clone size: -

CDR3 DNA: TGTGCCAGCAGCTCAGGGGAGATCACAGATACGCAGTATTTT
CDR3 protein: CASSSGEITDTQYF
V gene: TRBV7-9
D gene: -
J gene: TRBJ2-3
clone size: -

CDR3 DNA: TGTGCCAGCAGCTTAGCGATTGGGAAGCCGAGCTCTGGAAACACCATATATTTT
CDR3 protein: CASSLAIGKPSSGNTIYF
V gene: TRBV7-2
D gene: -
J gene: TRBJ1-3
clone size: many

CDR3 DNA: TGTGCCAGCAGCGTAAGCACAGATACGCAGTATTTT
CDR3 protein: CASSVSTDTQYF
V gene: TRBV7-9
D gene: -
J gene: TRBJ2-3
clone size: few

CDR3 DNA: TGTGCCAGCAGCTCACTCAGGGGTCCGGTAACTGAAGCTTTCTTT
CDR3 protein: CASSSLRGPVTEAFF
V gene: TRBV7-9
D gene: -
J gene: TRBJ1-1
clone size: -

CDR3 DNA: TGTGCCAGCAGCTTAGGCCCCAGGGGGACGGACGAGCAGTTCTTC
CDR3 protein: CASSLGPRGTDEQFF
V gene: TRBV7-6
D gene: TRBD1
J gene: TRBJ2-1
clone size: many

CDR3 DNA: TGTGCCAGCAGTCCCCATTCCCGTGAGCAGTTCTTC
CDR3 protein: CASSPHSREQFF
V gene: TRBV27
D gene: -
J gene: TRBJ2-1
clone size: -

CDR3 DNA: TGTGCCATCAGAGACCCTAGCGGGAGGCCCAACAATGAGCAGTTCTTC
CDR3 protein: CAIRDPSGRPNNEQFF
V gene: TRBV10-3
D gene: TRBD2
J gene: TRBJ2-1
clone size: -

CDR3 DNA: TGTGCCAGCAGCTTGGACGTTTATCAGCCCCAGCATTTT
CDR3 protein: CASSLDVYQPQHF
V gene: TRBV5-5
D gene: -
J gene: TRBJ1-5
clone size: -

CDR3 DNA: TGCGCCAGCAGCTTGGGCAGGGCGGGCTACACCTTC
CDR3 protein: CASSLGRAGYTF
V gene: TRBV5-1
D gene: -
J gene: TRBJ1-2
clone size: -

CDR3 DNA: TGTGCCAGCAGCTTAGCGAGGGGCGGATGGGACACTGAAGCTTTCTTT
CDR3 protein: CASSLARGGWDTEAFF
V gene: TRBV7-2
D gene: -
J gene: TRBJ1-1
clone size: many

CDR3 DNA: TGTGCCAGCAGCTTGGGCAGCCGTTCCCACGAGCAGTACTTC
CDR3 protein: CASSLGSRSHEQYF
V gene: TRBV5-6
D gene: -
J gene: TRBJ2-7
clone size: few

CDR3 DNA: TGTGCCAGCAGCCGTAGCGGGGGGGAATGGGAGACCCAGTACTTC
CDR3 protein: CASSRSGGEWETQYF
V gene: TRBV7-2
D gene: TRBD2
J gene: TRBJ2-5
clone size: few

CDR3 DNA: TGTGCCAGCAGCTCAGGACCCCCGGGGAACACTGAAGCTTTCTTT
CDR3 protein: CASSSGPPGNTEAFF
V gene: TRBV7-6
D gene: -
J gene: TRBJ1-1
clone size: many

CDR3 DNA: TGCAGTGCTTTGGGGGGAGAGCAGTTCTTC
CDR3 protein: CSALGGEQFF
V gene: TRBV20-1
D gene: -
J gene: TRBJ2-1
clone size: -

CDR3 DNA: TGTGCCAGCAGACCGGGACAGGGGTTCGGGGAGCTGTTTTTT
CDR3 protein: CASRPGQGFGELFF
V gene: TRBV6-1
D gene: TRBD1
J gene: TRBJ2-2
clone size: many

CDR3 DNA: TGTGCCAGTAGTCCGGAAAGGTCCTACAATGAGCAGTTCTTC
CDR3 protein: CASSPERSYNEQFF
V gene: TRBV19
D gene: -
J gene: TRBJ2-1
clone size: few

CDR3 DNA: TGTGCCAGCGGATTAACATGGAGCGGGGGCCAAGAGACCCAGTACTTC
CDR3 protein: CASGLTWSGGQETQYF
V gene: TRBV27
D gene: TRBD2
J gene: TRBJ2-5
clone size: -

CDR3 DNA: TGTGCCAGCAGAAATTCGGACAGGGGTGTTGCAGATACGCAGTATTTT
CDR3 protein: CASRNSDRGVADTQYF
V gene: TRBV12-3/TRBV12-4
D gene: TRBD1
J gene: TRBJ2-3
clone size: -

CDR3 DNA: TGTGCCAGCACCTCCTATTCTAGCACAGATACGCAGTATTTT
CDR3 protein: CASTSYSSTDTQYF
V gene: TRBV27
D gene: -
J gene: TRBJ2-3
clone size: -

CDR3 DNA: TGTGCCAGCAGTTACAAGGGGGGCCGCACTGAAGCTTTCTTT
CDR3 protein: CASSYKGGRTEAFF
V gene: TRBV6-2/TRBV6-3
D gene: -
J gene: TRBJ1-1
clone size: -

CDR3 DNA: TGCAGTGCTAGAGGGGCAGGGGGGAGCAATCAGCCCCAGCATTTT
CDR3 protein: CSARGAGGSNQPQHF
V gene: TRBV20-1
D gene: TRBD1
J gene: TRBJ1-5
clone size: -

CDR3 DNA: TGTGCCAGCAGCTTAGGAGGAGGAGGTGGCAACTATGGCTACGCCTTC
CDR3 protein: CASSLGGGGGNYGYAF
V gene: TRBV7-9
D gene: -
J gene: TRBJ1-2
clone size: -

CDR3 DNA: TGTGCCAGCGACGCGACCCCAGGAGACGAGCAGTACTTC
CDR3 protein: CASDATPGDEQYF
V gene: TRBV6-1
D gene: -
J gene: TRBJ2-7
clone size: many

CDR3 DNA: TGCGCCAGCAGCCACCCCTCCGGGAGGCCGAGTGAGCAGTTCTTC
CDR3 protein: CASSHPSGRPSEQFF
V gene: TRBV4-1
D gene: TRBD2
J gene: TRBJ2-1
clone size: -

CDR3 DNA: TGTGCCAGCTCGGGGGCGTCGGGCAATGAGCAGTTCTTC
CDR3 protein: CASSGASGNEQFF
V gene: TRBV6-4
D gene: -
J gene: TRBJ2-1
clone size: -

CDR3 DNA: TGTGCCAGCAATAAGGGGAATGGCTACACCTTC
CDR3 protein: CASNKGNGYTF
V gene: TRBV7-9
D gene: -
J gene: TRBJ1-2
clone size: many

CDR3 DNA: TGCAGCGTTGAAAGCGGGACTCGAGCGGTCTACAATGAGCAGTTCTTC
CDR3 protein: CSVESGTRAVYNEQFF
V gene: TRBV29-1
D gene: TRBD2
J gene: TRBJ2-1
clone size: once

CDR3 DNA: TGCGCCAGCAGCCCATACAAGGGCACAGATACGCAGTATTTT
CDR3 protein: CASSPYKGTDTQYF
V gene: TRBV4-1
D gene: -
J gene: TRBJ2-3
clone size: few

CDR3 DNA: TGTGCCAGCAGCCCAGGGGTTAACTCCTACGAGCAGTACTTC
CDR3 protein: CASSPGVNSYEQYF
V gene: TRBV7-6
D gene: -
J gene: TRBJ2-7
clone size: many

CDR3 DNA: TGTGCTAGCAGCCGGGTCCTTAATGAAAAACTGTTTTTT
CDR3 protein: CASSRVLNEKLFF
V gene: TRBV7-7
D gene: -
J gene: TRBJ1-4
clone size: few

CDR3 DNA: TGTGCTAGTGGTTTCCGGACAGGGGACACCGGGGAGCTGTTTTTT
CDR3 protein: CASGFRTGDTGELFF
V gene: TRBV12-5
D gene: TRBD1
J gene: TRBJ2-2
clone size: few

CDR3 DNA: TGCGCCAGCAGCCAAGGGGGCAGTTATAATTCACCCCTCCACTTT
CDR3 protein: CASSQGGSYNSPLHF
V gene: TRBV4-3
D gene: -
J gene: TRBJ1-6
clone size: once

CDR3 DNA: TGTGCCAGCAGTTCGCTACCCGGGACGGGACCCACTAATGAAAAACTGTTTTTT
CDR3 protein: CASSSLPGTGPTNEKLFF
V gene: TRBV27
D gene: -
J gene: TRBJ1-4
clone size: -

CDR3 DNA: TGTGCCAGCAGTTACTGGCCCAGGGTAATAGGGCCGAACACTGAAGCTTTCTTT
CDR3 protein: CASSYWPRVIGPNTEAFF
V gene: TRBV6-5
D gene: -
J gene: TRBJ1-1
clone size: few

CDR3 DNA: TGTGCCAGCAGCTTAGGGGGTTATGGAGGGGAAAAAGAGACCCAGTACTTC
CDR3 protein: CASSLGGYGGEKETQYF
V gene: TRBV7-2
D gene: -
J gene: TRBJ2-5
clone size: many

CDR3 DNA: TGCGCCAGCAGCCCCGAGCGGGGCAGCAATGAGCAGTTCTTC
CDR3 protein: CASSPERGSNEQFF
V gene: TRBV4-1
D gene: TRBD2
J gene: TRBJ2-1
clone size: -

CDR3 DNA: TGTGCCAGCAGCTTAGGGGGTGGCGTGTCGAAGTACGAGCAGTACTTC
CDR3 protein: CASSLGGGVSKYEQYF
V gene: TRBV7-2
D gene: -
J gene: TRBJ2-7
clone size: -

CDR3 DNA: TGTGCCAGCAGTTTGCGGACAGTGATTTATAGCAATCAGCCCCAGCATTTT
CDR3 protein: CASSLRTVIYSNQPQHF
V gene: TRBV12-3/TRBV12-4
D gene: -
J gene: TRBJ1-5
clone size: many

CDR3 DNA: TGTGCCAGCAGCCAATCGGTCGGGGGGCCCAAAAAAGGTGGAGCTTTCTTT
CDR3 protein: CASSQSVGGPKKGGAFF
V gene: TRBV16
D gene: -
J gene: TRBJ1-1
clone size: -

CDR3 DNA: TGTGCCAGCAGCTTAGATATGGTTTCCTACAATGAGCAGTTCTTC
CDR3 protein: CASSLDMVSYNEQFF
V gene: TRBV7-8
D gene: -
J gene: TRBJ2-1
clone size: many

CDR3 DNA: TGCGCCAGCAGCCCCGGACAGGGGGCGCGAGGCACTGAAGCTTTCTTT
CDR3 protein: CASSPGQGARGTEAFF
V gene: TRBV4-1
D gene: TRBD1
J gene: TRBJ1-1
clone size: once